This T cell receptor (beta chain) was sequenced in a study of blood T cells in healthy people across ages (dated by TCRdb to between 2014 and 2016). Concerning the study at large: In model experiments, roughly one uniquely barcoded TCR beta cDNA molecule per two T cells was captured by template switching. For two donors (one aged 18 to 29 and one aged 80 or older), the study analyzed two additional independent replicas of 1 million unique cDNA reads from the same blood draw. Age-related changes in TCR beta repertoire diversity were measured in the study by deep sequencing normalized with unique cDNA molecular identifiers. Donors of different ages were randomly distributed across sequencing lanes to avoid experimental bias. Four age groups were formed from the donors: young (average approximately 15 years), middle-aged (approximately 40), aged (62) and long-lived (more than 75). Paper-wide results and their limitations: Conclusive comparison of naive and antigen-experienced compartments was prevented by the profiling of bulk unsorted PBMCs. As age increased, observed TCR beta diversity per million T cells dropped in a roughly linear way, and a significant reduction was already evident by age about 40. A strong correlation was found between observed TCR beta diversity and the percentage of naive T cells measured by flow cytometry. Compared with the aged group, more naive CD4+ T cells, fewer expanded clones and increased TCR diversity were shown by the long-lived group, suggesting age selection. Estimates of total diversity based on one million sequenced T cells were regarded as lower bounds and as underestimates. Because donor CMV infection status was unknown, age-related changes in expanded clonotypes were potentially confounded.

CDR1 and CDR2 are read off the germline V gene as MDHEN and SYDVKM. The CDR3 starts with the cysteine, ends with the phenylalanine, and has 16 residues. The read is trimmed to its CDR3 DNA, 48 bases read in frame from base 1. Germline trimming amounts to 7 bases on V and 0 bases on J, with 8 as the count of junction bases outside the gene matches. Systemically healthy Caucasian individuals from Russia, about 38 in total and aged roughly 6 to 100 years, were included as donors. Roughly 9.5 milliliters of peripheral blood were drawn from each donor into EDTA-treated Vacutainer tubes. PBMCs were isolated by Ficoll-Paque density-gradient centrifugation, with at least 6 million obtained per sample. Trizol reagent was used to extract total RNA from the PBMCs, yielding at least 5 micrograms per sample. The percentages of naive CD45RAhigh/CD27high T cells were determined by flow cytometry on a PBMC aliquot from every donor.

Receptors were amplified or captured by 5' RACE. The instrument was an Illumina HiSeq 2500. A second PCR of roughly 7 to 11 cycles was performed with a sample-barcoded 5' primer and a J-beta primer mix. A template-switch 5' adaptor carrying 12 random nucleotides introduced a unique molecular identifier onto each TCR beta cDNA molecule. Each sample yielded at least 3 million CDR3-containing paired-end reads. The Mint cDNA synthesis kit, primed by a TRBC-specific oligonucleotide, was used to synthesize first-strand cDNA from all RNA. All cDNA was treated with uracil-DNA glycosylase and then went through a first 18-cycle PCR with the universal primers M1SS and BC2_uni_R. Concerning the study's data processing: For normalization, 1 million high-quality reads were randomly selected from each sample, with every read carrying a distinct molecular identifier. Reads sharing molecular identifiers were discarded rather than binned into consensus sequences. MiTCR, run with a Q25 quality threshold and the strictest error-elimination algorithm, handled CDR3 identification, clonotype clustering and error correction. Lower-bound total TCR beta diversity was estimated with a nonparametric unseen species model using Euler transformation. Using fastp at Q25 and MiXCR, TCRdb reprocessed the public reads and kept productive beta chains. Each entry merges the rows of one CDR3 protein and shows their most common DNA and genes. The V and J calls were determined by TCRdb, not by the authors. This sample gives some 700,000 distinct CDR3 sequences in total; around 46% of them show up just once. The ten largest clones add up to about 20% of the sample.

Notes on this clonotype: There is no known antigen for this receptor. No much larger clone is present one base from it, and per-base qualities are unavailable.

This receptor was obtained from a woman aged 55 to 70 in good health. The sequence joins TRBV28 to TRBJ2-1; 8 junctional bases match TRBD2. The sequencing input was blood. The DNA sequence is TGTGCCAGCACCCTTGAGCGGGGGTTCTCCTACAATGAGCAGTTCTTC. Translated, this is CASTLERGFSYNEQFF.